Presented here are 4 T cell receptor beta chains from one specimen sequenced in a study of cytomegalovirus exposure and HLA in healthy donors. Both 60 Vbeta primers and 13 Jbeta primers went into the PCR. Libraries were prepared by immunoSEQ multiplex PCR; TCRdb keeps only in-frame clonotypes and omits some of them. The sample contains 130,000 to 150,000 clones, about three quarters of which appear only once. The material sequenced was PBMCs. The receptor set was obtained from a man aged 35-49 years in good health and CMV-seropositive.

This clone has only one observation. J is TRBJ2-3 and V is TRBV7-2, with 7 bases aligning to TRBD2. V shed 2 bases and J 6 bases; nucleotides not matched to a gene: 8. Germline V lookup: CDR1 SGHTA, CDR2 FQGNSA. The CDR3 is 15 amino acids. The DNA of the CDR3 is TGTGCCAGCAGCTTAAAAGCGGGAAGAGCGGATACGCAGTATTTT. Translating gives CASSLKAGRADTQYF.

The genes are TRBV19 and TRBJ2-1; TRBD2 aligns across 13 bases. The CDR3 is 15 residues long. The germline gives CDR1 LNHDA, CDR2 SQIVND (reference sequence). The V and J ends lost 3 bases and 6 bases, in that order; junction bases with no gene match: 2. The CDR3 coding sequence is TGTGCCAGTAGTATTACTAGCGGGAGGGCCAATGAGCAGTTCTTC. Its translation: CASSITSGRANEQFF.

The CDR3 sequence: CASSPPQGRSDTQYF. CDR3 sequence (DNA): TGTGCCAGCTCACCACCACAGGGTCGGTCAGATACGCAGTATTTT. V and J are TRBV7-2 and TRBJ2-3; D is possibly TRBD1 (6 bases). Trimming shortened V by 8 bases and J by 4 bases, and 19 bases separated the two germline ends. The CDR3 is 15 amino acids. Germline CDR1 is SGHTA and CDR2 is FQGNSA.

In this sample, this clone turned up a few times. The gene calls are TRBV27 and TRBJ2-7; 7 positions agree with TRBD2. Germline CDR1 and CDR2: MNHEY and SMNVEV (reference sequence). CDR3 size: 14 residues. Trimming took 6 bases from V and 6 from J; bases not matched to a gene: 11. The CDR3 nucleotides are TGTGCCAGCAGCCCAGGCGGGAGAAGATTCGAGCAGTACTTC. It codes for CASSPGGRRFEQYF.